Listed below are T cell receptor beta chains from one sample, sequenced in a study of molecular identifiers for immune sequencing clone quantification. MiXCR was run by TCRdb on the PCR reads, yielding one entry per CDR3 protein. The sample has about 640,000 distinct CDR3 sequences; about 20% are singletons. Sequencing was carried out using naive CD8+ T cells from blood, with Jurkat cell RNA spiked in. The receptor source for this set is a human donor in good health. Some libraries in this study had Jurkat cell RNA spiked in. Each CDR3 is given with its conserved first and last residue. D genes are given only for firm matches. The listing skips clone size in some rows; elsewhere it reads once, few, many or a size class.

d_gene: .; j_gene: TRBJ1-1; abundance: few; v_gene: TRBV5-8; len: 17; CDR3nt: TGTGCCAGCAGCTTGGTTTCTGTGGGGACGATGAACACTGAAGCTTTCTTT; CDR3aa: CASSLVSVGTMNTEAFF
d_gene: TRBD2; j_gene: TRBJ2-1; abundance: .; v_gene: TRBV7-7; len: 15; CDR3nt: TGTGCTAGCAGCTTAGGGCTAGCGGATTACAATGAGCAGTCCTTC; CDR3aa: CASSLGLADYNEQSF
d_gene: TRBD1; j_gene: TRBJ2-2; abundance: many; v_gene: TRBV19; len: 16; CDR3nt: TGTGCCAGTAGTACCACCGGGACAGGGAACACCGGGGAGCTGTTTTTT; CDR3aa: CASSTTGTGNTGELFF
d_gene: .; j_gene: TRBJ2-1; abundance: .; v_gene: TRBV27; len: 15; CDR3nt: TGTGCCAGCAGTCCTATAGCGGCCTCCTACAATGAGCAGTTCTTC; CDR3aa: CASSPIAASYNEQFF
d_gene: .; j_gene: TRBJ1-2; abundance: many; v_gene: TRBV4-1; len: 15; CDR3nt: TGCGCCAGCAGCCATCAGGAGGACCCTAACTATGGCTACACCTTC; CDR3aa: CASSHQEDPNYGYTF
d_gene: .; j_gene: TRBJ1-2; abundance: .; v_gene: TRBV9; len: 14; CDR3nt: TGTGCCAGCAGCGTAGGTGTGGGAAACTATGGCTACACCTTC; CDR3aa: CASSVGVGNYGYTF
d_gene: TRBD2; j_gene: TRBJ2-5; abundance: few; v_gene: TRBV20-1; len: 15; CDR3nt: TGCAGTGCTAGTTGGGGGACTAGGGTCCAAGAGACCCAGTACTTC; CDR3aa: CSASWGTRVQETQYF
d_gene: .; j_gene: TRBJ2-5; abundance: many; v_gene: TRBV7-6; len: 14; CDR3nt: TGTGCCAGCAGCTTAGAGGTTCTAGCAGAGACCCAGTACTTC; CDR3aa: CASSLEVLAETQYF
d_gene: .; j_gene: TRBJ2-4; abundance: few; v_gene: TRBV19; len: 15; CDR3nt: TGTGCCAGTAGTAACCCGTCTTGGGCCAAAAACATTCAGTACTTC; CDR3aa: CASSNPSWAKNIQYF
d_gene: .; j_gene: TRBJ2-3; abundance: .; v_gene: TRBV6-5; len: 15; CDR3nt: TGTGCCAGCAGCGCCGAGGACTTTGGAACAGATACGCAGTATTTT; CDR3aa: CASSAEDFGTDTQYF
d_gene: .; j_gene: TRBJ2-3; abundance: few; v_gene: TRBV2; len: 14; CDR3nt: TGTGCCAGCTGGGGGTTAGAAGGGACAGATACGCAGTATTTT; CDR3aa: CASWGLEGTDTQYF
d_gene: TRBD2; j_gene: TRBJ2-3; abundance: many; v_gene: TRBV27; len: 18; CDR3nt: TGTGCCAGCAGTTTTTGGGGACTAGCGGGAGGAGGCACAGATACGCAGTATTTT; CDR3aa: CASSFWGLAGGGTDTQYF
d_gene: .; j_gene: TRBJ1-4; abundance: many; v_gene: TRBV19; len: 13; CDR3nt: TGTGCCAGTAGTATTTGGGAACGAGAAAAACTGTTTTTT; CDR3aa: CASSIWEREKLFF
d_gene: TRBD1; j_gene: TRBJ2-5; abundance: few; v_gene: TRBV12-5; len: 15; CDR3nt: TGTGCTAGTGGTTTGGTAACAGGGGTCCGGGAGACCCAGTACTTC; CDR3aa: CASGLVTGVRETQYF
d_gene: .; j_gene: TRBJ2-7; abundance: .; v_gene: TRBV20-1; len: 14; CDR3nt: TGCAGTGCTAGAAGTCGGGGAAACCCCTACGAGCAGTACTTC; CDR3aa: CSARSRGNPYEQYF
d_gene: TRBD2; j_gene: TRBJ2-7; abundance: many; v_gene: TRBV19; len: 17; CDR3nt: TGTGCCAGTAGTACACGAACCGGACTAGCGGGAGTGGTTGAGCAGTACTTC; CDR3aa: CASSTRTGLAGVVEQYF
d_gene: .; j_gene: TRBJ1-1; abundance: many; v_gene: TRBV28; len: 14; CDR3nt: TGTGCCAGCAGTTACGGGGAGGGGGTAGTTGAAGCTTTCTTT; CDR3aa: CASSYGEGVVEAFF
d_gene: TRBD1; j_gene: TRBJ2-5; abundance: once; v_gene: TRBV4-1; len: 16; CDR3nt: TGCGCCAGCAGCCACGGACAGGGGCCCTTTCGGGAGACCCAGTACTTC; CDR3aa: CASSHGQGPFRETQYF
d_gene: .; j_gene: TRBJ1-2; abundance: .; v_gene: TRBV7-2; len: 14; CDR3nt: TGTGCCAGCAGCTTAATCGGGGGCGCAGATGGCTACACCTTC; CDR3aa: CASSLIGGADGYTF
d_gene: .; j_gene: TRBJ2-2; abundance: many; v_gene: TRBV5-6; len: 14; CDR3nt: TGTGCCAGCAGCTTCGGCAGGAACACCGGGGAGCTGTTTTTT; CDR3aa: CASSFGRNTGELFF
d_gene: .; j_gene: TRBJ2-3; abundance: many; v_gene: TRBV6-1; len: 17; CDR3nt: TGTGCCAGAAGAGCGTTGGTGAAGGCCAGGGGCACAGATACGCAGTATTTT; CDR3aa: CARRALVKARGTDTQYF
d_gene: .; j_gene: TRBJ1-3; abundance: many; v_gene: TRBV30; len: 13; CDR3nt: TGTGCCTTCGGGGGCGAAACTGGAAACACCATATATTTT; CDR3aa: CAFGGETGNTIYF
d_gene: .; j_gene: TRBJ1-3; abundance: many; v_gene: TRBV7-9; len: 16; CDR3nt: TGTGCCAGCAGCCCCCTTGGACAGTTCTCTGGAAACACCATATATTTT; CDR3aa: CASSPLGQFSGNTIYF
d_gene: TRBD1; j_gene: TRBJ1-3; abundance: many; v_gene: TRBV20-1; len: 15; CDR3nt: TGCAGTGCTCGGCTCAAGGGACAGGGGGCAAACACCATATATTTT; CDR3aa: CSARLKGQGANTIYF
d_gene: TRBD2; j_gene: TRBJ2-1; abundance: many; v_gene: TRBV11-3; len: 19; CDR3nt: TGTGCCAGCAGCCACGGACTAGCGGGACCGGAGAGCTCCTACAATGAGCAGTTCTTC; CDR3aa: CASSHGLAGPESSYNEQFF
d_gene: .; j_gene: TRBJ2-7; abundance: many; v_gene: TRBV27; len: 12; CDR3nt: TGTGCCAGCAGTTTAATGGGTCAGGGCGCCACCTTC; CDR3aa: CASSLMGQGATF
d_gene: .; j_gene: TRBJ1-1; abundance: few; v_gene: TRBV20-1; len: 16; CDR3nt: TGCAGTGCTGAAAGATTATTGGGTTCGGGGTTCACTGAAGCTTTCTTT; CDR3aa: CSAERLLGSGFTEAFF
d_gene: .; j_gene: TRBJ1-5; abundance: many; v_gene: TRBV6-5; len: 15; CDR3nt: TGTGCCAGCAGGAACGGACCATATAGCAATCAGCCCCAGCATTTT; CDR3aa: CASRNGPYSNQPQHF
d_gene: .; j_gene: TRBJ2-7; abundance: few; v_gene: TRBV4-1; len: 13; CDR3nt: TGCGCCAGCAGCCAAAACAGAGAGTACGAGCAGTACTTC; CDR3aa: CASSQNREYEQYF
d_gene: TRBD1; j_gene: TRBJ2-3; abundance: many; v_gene: TRBV20-1; len: 16; CDR3nt: TGCAGTGCTAGAGAACCGGACAGGGGAGGATCAGATACGCAGTATTTT; CDR3aa: CSAREPDRGGSDTQYF
d_gene: TRBD2; j_gene: TRBJ2-7; abundance: many; v_gene: TRBV29-1; len: 15; CDR3nt: TGCAGCGTTGAGACGTCCGGGACTAGCTCCTACGAGCAGTACTTC; CDR3aa: CSVETSGTSSYEQYF
d_gene: TRBD2; j_gene: TRBJ2-3; abundance: .; v_gene: TRBV7-2; len: 15; CDR3nt: TGTGCCAGCAGCGAGACTAGCGGGAGCTCAGATACGCAGTATTTT; CDR3aa: CASSETSGSSDTQYF
d_gene: TRBD2; j_gene: TRBJ2-1; abundance: many; v_gene: TRBV4-3; len: 18; CDR3nt: TGCGCCAGCAGCCAAGATGGTGGCCAGGCGCGGGAGAACAATGAGCAGTTCTTC; CDR3aa: CASSQDGGQARENNEQFF
d_gene: TRBD1; j_gene: TRBJ2-1; abundance: .; v_gene: TRBV5-8; len: 18; CDR3nt: TGTGCCAGCAGCGAACTACATCCCGGGACAGGGCTGATGAATGAGCAGTTCTTC; CDR3aa: CASSELHPGTGLMNEQFF
d_gene: TRBD1; j_gene: TRBJ1-5; abundance: many; v_gene: TRBV9; len: 15; CDR3nt: TGTGCCAGCAGCGCAGGGGGCAAGGGCAATCAGCCCCAGCATTTT; CDR3aa: CASSAGGKGNQPQHF
d_gene: .; j_gene: TRBJ1-2; abundance: few; v_gene: TRBV19; len: 10; CDR3nt: TGTGCCAGTAGTGGATGGAACGCTTTTTTT; CDR3aa: CASSGWNAFF
d_gene: .; j_gene: TRBJ2-7; abundance: many; v_gene: TRBV15; len: 12; CDR3nt: TGTGCCACCAGCAGAGACCACCACGAGCAGTACTTC; CDR3aa: CATSRDHHEQYF
d_gene: .; j_gene: TRBJ2-7; abundance: many; v_gene: TRBV6-5; len: 13; CDR3nt: TGTGCCAGCAGTTACAGGGGGAAATACGAGCAGTACTTC; CDR3aa: CASSYRGKYEQYF
d_gene: TRBD2; j_gene: TRBJ2-7; abundance: .; v_gene: TRBV20-1; len: 15; CDR3nt: TGCAGTGCTAGAGAACTAGCGGGGGGCTCCTACGAGCAGTACTTC; CDR3aa: CSARELAGGSYEQYF
d_gene: .; j_gene: TRBJ1-4; abundance: .; v_gene: TRBV19; len: 13; CDR3nt: TGTGCCACCTCCGGGACCGGGAGTGAAGAACAGTTTTTT; CDR3aa: CATSGTGSEEQFF